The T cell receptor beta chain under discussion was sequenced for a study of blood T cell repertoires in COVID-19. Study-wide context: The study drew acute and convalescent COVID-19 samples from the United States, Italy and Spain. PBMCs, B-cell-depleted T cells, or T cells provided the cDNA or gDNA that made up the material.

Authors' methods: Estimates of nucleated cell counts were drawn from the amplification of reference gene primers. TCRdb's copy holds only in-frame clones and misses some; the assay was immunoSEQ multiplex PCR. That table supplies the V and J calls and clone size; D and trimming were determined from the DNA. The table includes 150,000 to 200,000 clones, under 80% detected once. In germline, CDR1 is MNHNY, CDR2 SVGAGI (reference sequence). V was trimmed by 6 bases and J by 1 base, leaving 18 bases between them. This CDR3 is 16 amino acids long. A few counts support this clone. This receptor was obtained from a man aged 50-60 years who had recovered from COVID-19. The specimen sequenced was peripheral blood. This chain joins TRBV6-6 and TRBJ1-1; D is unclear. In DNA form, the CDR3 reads TGTGCCAGCAGCAAGACCGCGCGGGGAGGGAACACTGAAGCTTTCTTT. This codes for CASSKTARGGNTEAFF.